Following are 9 T cell receptor beta chains from one sample sequenced in a study of metastatic and nonmetastatic thyroid tumors. All patients were untreated before thyroid surgery. From the PCR reads, TCRdb re-called clones with MiXCR. The sample lists around 16,000 clones, approximately 15% occurring once. Sequenced material: blood. These receptors were collected from a female donor with papillary thyroid cancer or a benign thyroid nodule (not recorded which). Some clones in this sample may be carry-over from other donors' samples.

This clone was found many times. This may come from a read error, since a much larger clone is one base off. Other DNA sequences in the sample encode the same CDR3. The rearrangement joins TRBV12-3 or TRBV12-4 to TRBJ2-1; D call uncertain. The CDR3 has 14 residues. The CDR3 coding sequence is TGTGCCAGCAGTTACCAGCGCGCCTACAATGAGCAATTCTTC. Residues: CASSYQRAYNEQFF.

This clone has just a few counts. A much larger clone lies one base from this, so it may be a read error. J is TRBJ2-7 and V is TRBV28; 9 bases agree with TRBD2. CDR1 is MDHEN and CDR2 is SYDVKM in the germline V gene. CDR3 length: 16 residues. The CDR3 is CAGSLLTSGLPYEQHF. Here the CDR3 DNA reads TGTGCCGGCAGTTTACTCACTAGCGGGTTACCCTACGAGCAGCACTTC.

This clone was detected many times. The chain uses TRBV20-1 and TRBJ2-5; tentatively, D is TRBD2 (5 bases). V gave up 4 bases and J gave up 4 bases, with 16 bases separating them. Germline V gene sequence: CDR1 DFQATT, CDR2 SNEGSKA (reference sequence). There are 14 residues in the CDR3. In DNA form, the CDR3 reads TGCAGTGCTACCAATCCAGGAGGCAGAGAGACCCAGTACTTC. Residues: CSATNPGGRETQYF.

This clone is labeled as medium-sized. The chain is built from TRBV5-1 and TRBJ1-2, with D hard to call. CDR1 is SGHRS, CDR2 YFSETQ, per germline. The CDR3 contains 12 residues. V gave up 0 bases and J gave up 8 bases, with 8 bases separating them. The CDR3 region is CASSLGAGGYTF. The DNA of the CDR3 is TGCGCCAGCAGCTTGGGGGCCGGGGGCTACACCTTC.

On this clone itself: Distinct nucleotide sequences in the sample also encode this CDR3. This CDR3 is CASSLKGIGNQPQHF. In DNA, the CDR3 is TGTGCCAGCAGTTTAAAAGGTATCGGCAATCAGCCACAACATTTT. The rearrangement uses TRBV12-3 or TRBV12-4 and TRBJ1-5; D remains unclear. CDR3 length: 15 residues. Trimming pared 2 bases from V and 16 bases from J, leaving 24 bases between.

This clone was counted at least ten times. A much larger clone sits a single nucleotide away, making a read error possible. The genes are TRBV27 and TRBJ2-2, with 8 bases aligning to TRBD1. CDR1 MNHEY and CDR2 SMNVEV come from the germline V gene (reference sequence). Germline trimming cut 0 bases from V and 3 bases from J; bases unmatched to any gene: 9. The CDR3 is 18 residues long. CDR3 region: CASSLSTGALMYTGELFF. In nucleotides, the CDR3 is TGTGCCAGCAGTTTATCGACAGGGGCCTTGATGTACACCGGGGAGCTGTTTTTT.

In this sample, this clone turned up many times. The V gene is TRBV10-3, the J gene TRBJ1-5; 10 bases align to TRBD1. The CDR3 is 14 amino acids. V trimming: 4 bases; J trimming: 6 bases; junction bases outside the gene matches: 3. Germline V gene sequence: CDR1 ENHRY, CDR2 SYGVKD. The CDR3 region has the DNA TGTGCCATCAGTGGGACAGGGGGGGGTCAGCCCCAGCATTTT. Its protein product is CAISGTGGGQPQHF.

The table lists this clone with many counts. The chain has TRBV11-2 and TRBJ2-7; 10 bases match TRBD1. The V gene end was trimmed by 5 bases and the J gene end by 7 bases; junction bases not matched to a gene: 8. Looked up from germline, CDR1 is SGHAT and CDR2 is FQNNGV. The CDR3 length is 14 residues. In DNA form, the CDR3 reads TGTGCCAGCAGCCAGGGACAGGGGTTTGGAGAGCAGTACTTC. Translating it yields CASSQGQGFGEQYF.

This clone was observed a single time. V is TRBV13 and J is TRBJ2-7; no clear D. Looked up from germline, CDR1 is PRHDT and CDR2 is FYEKMQ (reference sequence). Trimming pared 4 bases from V and 4 bases from J, leaving 5 bases between. This CDR3 spans 11 amino acids. Here the CDR3 DNA reads TGTGCCAGCAGCTCCGAGTACGAGCAGTACTTC. Residues: CASSSEYEQYF.